Presented here are 10 T cell receptor beta chains from one specimen sequenced in a study of T cell changes during pregnancy in multiple sclerosis (dated by TCRdb to between 2018 and 2020). The library was generated by the immunoSEQ multiplex PCR assay. The immuneACCESS repertoire file appears here via TCRdb, limited to in-frame rearrangements. These files lack a portion of the clones; in checked studies, under half of the deficit traces to unresolved V genes, and the cause of the others is not known. This sample is represented by 39,000 or so clones; roughly 93% of them were singletons. About 8% of the sample is taken by the ten largest. The sequencing here drew on CD8+ T cells from peripheral blood mononuclear cells, taken in the third trimester of pregnancy. The receptor set was obtained from a female donor with multiple sclerosis, enrolled in a pregnancy study.

The rearrangement uses TRBV19 and TRBJ1-1, with 9 bases fitting TRBD1. The CDR3 is 15 amino acids. CDR1 LNHDA and CDR2 SQIVND come from the germline V gene (reference sequence). V lost 7 bases, J lost 5 bases, and 11 bases stayed unmatched. The CDR3 sequence: CASTHTGTGWTEAFF. The CDR3 DNA is TGTGCCAGTACCCATACCGGGACAGGGTGGACTGAAGCTTTCTTT.

The chain carries TRBV29-1 and TRBJ2-1; 12 bases agree with TRBD2. The germline CDR1 and CDR2 sequences are SQVTM and ANQGSEA. The CDR3 extends over 16 amino acids. With 1 base clipped from V and 3 bases from J, the junction kept 4 bases outside the gene matches. In DNA form, the CDR3 reads TGCAGCGTTGAAGGACTAGCGGGAGTCAGCTACAATGAGCAGTTCTTC. The encoded protein is CSVEGLAGVSYNEQFF.

The chain combines TRBV5-4 with TRBJ1-1, with TRBD1 matching over 7 bases. Germline CDR1 and CDR2: SGHNT and YYREEE (reference sequence). The J segment lost 6 bases and the V segment lost 6 bases, leaving 8 bases of the junction unmatched. This CDR3 region has 13 residues. The CDR3 coding sequence is TGTGCCAGCACAGAAACAGGGGTTGCTGAAGCTTTCTTT. It yields the protein CASTETGVAEAFF.

CDR3 residues: CASSNAPSGGDNEQFF. As DNA, the CDR3 is TGTGCCAGCAGTAACGCCCCTAGCGGAGGGGACAATGAGCAGTTCTTC. The chain joins TRBV21-1 to TRBJ2-1; the tabulated D call, TRBD2, remains unverified against the DNA. TRBV21-1 has pseudogene status. CDR3 length equals 16 residues.

This chain joins TRBV6-6 and TRBJ2-7, with 7 bases fitting TRBD1. After removal of 10 bases from V and 0 bases from J, the junction contained 6 bases not matched to a gene. Germline assignment: CDR1 MNHNY and CDR2 SVGAGI (reference sequence). The length of the CDR3 is 13 residues. The CDR3 protein is CATTTGDSYEQYF. CDR3 bases: TGTGCCACTACAACAGGGGACTCCTACGAGCAGTACTTC.

The V call is TRBV7-3, the J call TRBJ2-7; TRBD2 matches 9 bases. Losses at the gene ends were 2 bases for V and 4 bases for J; bases not matched to a gene: 6. The germline V gene has CDR1 SGHTA and CDR2 FQGTGA. This CDR3 has 15 residues. Written as DNA, the CDR3 is TGTGCCAGCAGCTTATATGCGGGAGGGCCTTACGAGCAGTACTTC. Translated, it gives CASSLYAGGPYEQYF.

V usage is TRBV7-6 and J usage is TRBJ2-7; the match to TRBD2 covers 7 bases. Trimming cost V 2 bases and J 7 bases; bases outside gene matches: 11. Looked up from germline, CDR1 is SGHVS and CDR2 is FNYEAQ. The CDR3 runs to 15 residues. CDR3 residues: CASSLLGGSDEEQYF. The CDR3 DNA reads as TGTGCCAGCAGCTTACTGGGCGGGAGTGATGAAGAGCAGTACTTC.

This sequence joins TRBV27 and TRBJ2-5; 12 bases are shared with TRBD2. V dropped 7 bases and J dropped 5; count of bases not matched to a gene: 5. Germline assignment: CDR1 MNHEY and CDR2 SMNVEV (reference sequence). This CDR3 has 14 residues. CDR3 bases: TGTGCCAGCACTAGCGGGAGGGCGGAGGAGACCCAGTACTTC. Translating gives CASTSGRAEETQYF.

The chain couples TRBV4-3 to TRBJ1-1, with TRBD1 as a possible D gene (5 bases). The V end was cut by 0 bases, the J end by 4 bases, with 12 bases between. The CDR3 has 15 residues. Germline CDR1 LGHNA, CDR2 YSLEER. The DNA of the CDR3 is TGCGCCAGCAGCCAAGATCTGGGGCGAGGCACTGAAGCTTTCTTT. It encodes CASSQDLGRGTEAFF.

The chain couples TRBV2 to TRBJ2-7; 12 positions agree with TRBD2. The V gene end was trimmed by 6 bases and the J gene end by 5 bases; junction bases not matched to a gene: 2. Germline V gene sequence: CDR1 SNHLY, CDR2 FYNNEI. The CDR3 loop spans 13 amino acids. As DNA, the CDR3 is TGTGCCAGCAGGACTAGCGGGAGCAACGAGCAGTACTTC. The encoded protein is CASRTSGSNEQYF.